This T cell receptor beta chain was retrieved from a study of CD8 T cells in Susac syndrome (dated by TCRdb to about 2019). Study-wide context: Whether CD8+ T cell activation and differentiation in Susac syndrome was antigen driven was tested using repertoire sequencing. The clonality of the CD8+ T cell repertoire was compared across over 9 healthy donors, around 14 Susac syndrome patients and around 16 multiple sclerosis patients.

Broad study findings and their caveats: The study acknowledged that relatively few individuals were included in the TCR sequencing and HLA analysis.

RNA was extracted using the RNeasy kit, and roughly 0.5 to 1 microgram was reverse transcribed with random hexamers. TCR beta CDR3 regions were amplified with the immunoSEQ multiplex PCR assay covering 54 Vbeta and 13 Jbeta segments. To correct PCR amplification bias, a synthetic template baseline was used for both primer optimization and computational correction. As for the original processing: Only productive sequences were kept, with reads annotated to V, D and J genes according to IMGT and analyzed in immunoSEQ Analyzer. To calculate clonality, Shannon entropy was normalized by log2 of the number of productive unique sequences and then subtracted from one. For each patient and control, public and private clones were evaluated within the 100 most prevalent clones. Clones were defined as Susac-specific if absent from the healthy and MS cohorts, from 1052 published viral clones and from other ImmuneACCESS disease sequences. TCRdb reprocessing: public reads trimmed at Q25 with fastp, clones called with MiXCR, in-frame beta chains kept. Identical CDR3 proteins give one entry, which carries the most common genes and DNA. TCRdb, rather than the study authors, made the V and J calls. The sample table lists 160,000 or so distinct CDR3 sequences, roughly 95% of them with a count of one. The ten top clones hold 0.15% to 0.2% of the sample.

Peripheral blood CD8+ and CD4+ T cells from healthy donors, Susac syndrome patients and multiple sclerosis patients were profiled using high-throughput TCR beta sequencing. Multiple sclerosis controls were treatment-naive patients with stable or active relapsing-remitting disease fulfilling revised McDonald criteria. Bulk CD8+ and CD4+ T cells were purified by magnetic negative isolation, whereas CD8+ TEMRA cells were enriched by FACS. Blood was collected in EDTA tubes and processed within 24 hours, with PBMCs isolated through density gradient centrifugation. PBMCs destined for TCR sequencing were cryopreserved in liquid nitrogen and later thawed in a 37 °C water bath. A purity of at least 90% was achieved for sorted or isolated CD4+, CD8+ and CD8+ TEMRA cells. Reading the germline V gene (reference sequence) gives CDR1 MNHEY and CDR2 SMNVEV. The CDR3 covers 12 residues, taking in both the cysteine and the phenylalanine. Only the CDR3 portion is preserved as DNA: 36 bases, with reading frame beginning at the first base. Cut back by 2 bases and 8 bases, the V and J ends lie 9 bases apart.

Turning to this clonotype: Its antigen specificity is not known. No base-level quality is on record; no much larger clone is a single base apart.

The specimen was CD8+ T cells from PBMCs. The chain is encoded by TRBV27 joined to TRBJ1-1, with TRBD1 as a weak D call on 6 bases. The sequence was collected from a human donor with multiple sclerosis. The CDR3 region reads CASSLGGAEAFF. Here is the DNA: TGTGCCAGCAGTTTAGGGGGGGCCGAAGCTTTCTTT.